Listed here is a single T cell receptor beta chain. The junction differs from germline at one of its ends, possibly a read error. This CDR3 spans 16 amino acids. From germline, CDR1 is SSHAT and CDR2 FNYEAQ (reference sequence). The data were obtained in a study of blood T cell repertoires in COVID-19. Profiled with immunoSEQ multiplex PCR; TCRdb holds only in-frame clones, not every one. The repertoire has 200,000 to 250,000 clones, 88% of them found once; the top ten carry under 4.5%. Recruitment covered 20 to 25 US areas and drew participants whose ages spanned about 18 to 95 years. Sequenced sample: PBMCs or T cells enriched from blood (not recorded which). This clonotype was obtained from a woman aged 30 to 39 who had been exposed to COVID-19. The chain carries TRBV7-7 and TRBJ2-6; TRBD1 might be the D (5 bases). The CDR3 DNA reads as TGTGCTAGCAGTTATCGGCCAGGGTCTGGGGCCAACGTCCTGACTTTC. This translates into CASSYRPGSGANVLTF. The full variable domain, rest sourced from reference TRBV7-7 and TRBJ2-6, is GAGVSQSPRYKVTKRGQDVTLRCDPISSHATLYWYQQALGQGPEFLTYFNYEAQPDKSGLPSDRFSAERPEGSISTLTIQRTEQRDSAMYRCASSYRPGSGANVLTFGAGSRLTVL.